The clone carrying this TCR beta chain was seen repeatedly, ten times or more. The CDR3 totals 15 residues. Per germline, CDR1 KGHSH and CDR2 LQKENI. The V end was cut by 6 bases, the J end by 4 bases, with 16 bases between. Via MiXCR, TCRdb re-called the reads, giving one row per CDR3 protein. The table records roughly 5,800 distinct CDR3 sequences, 9.5% to 10% of them present only once. This TCR was sampled from a human donor with rheumatoid arthritis. Input material: CD4+ T cells from synovial fluid. The chain carries TRBV18 and TRBJ1-5; D may be TRBD1 (6 bases). CDR3 amino acids: CASSPSGATNQPQHF. In DNA, the CDR3 is TGTGCCAGCTCCCCCTCGGGGGCTACTAATCAGCCCCAGCATTTT.